This T cell receptor (beta chain) is from a study of shared clonotypes between healthy human individuals (TCRdb year 2020). Background for the entire study: The cohort included a few men and a couple of women between 18 and 49 years of age. For each donor, three plates each were used for CD4 naive and CD4 memory, two plates were used for CD8 naive, and one plate was used for CD8 memory. Blood TCR repertoires of roughly five healthy adults were deeply sequenced to estimate repertoire size and the extent of clonotype sharing between individuals. Libraries were prepared and TCR repertoires were sequenced by different laboratories using diverse techniques, in order to increase sequencing depth and limit assay-specific biases. Leukapheresis yielded between about 0.9 and 8.9 billion PBMCs per donor. Paper-wide results and their limitations: The small number of donors limited the genetic and exposure-history diversity represented. Naive subsets generally had larger estimated clonotype richness than memory subsets. Rarefaction of sorted-subset datasets indicated incomplete sequencing despite the large sequencing depth. Roughly 5.2% of naive CD4, roughly 3.5% of naive CD8, 2.3% of memory CD4, and about 0.4% of memory CD8 clonotypes were shared across a few donors. Only blood was sampled, and tissue TCR repertoires likely differ from those in blood. Based on pairwise subsampling, the degree of clonotype sharing among donors was expected to be affected by sequencing depth. Compared with non-shared clonotypes, clonotypes shared by all four sorted-subset donors had higher generation probabilities.

Details on this clone: The antigen this receptor binds is unknown. No qualities accompany the bases; no much larger clone lies one base away.

TCR CDR3 regions were amplified from genomic DNA by multiplex PCR using the deep immunoSEQ assay. Extracted genomic DNA from each cell subset was distributed evenly across all wells of several immunoSEQ 96-well plates, and each plate was treated as a replicate. Each replicate PCR for sorted subsets received about 220 ng genomic DNA, equal to 30,000 or so T cell genomes. Purified libraries were quantified with a Qubit 3.0 fluorometer, sized on a Bioanalyzer 2100, and re-quantified with the KAPA Library Quantification kit. A separate single-read 150-cycle Illumina NextSeq 550 flow cell was used to sequence each immunoSEQ 96-well plate. Regarding the original processing steps: The immunoSEQ output contained only junctional sequences without quality scores, so filtering could not match that applied to full-length reads. Sequences were annotated with PyIR, a Python wrapper for IgBLAST v1.9, using IMGT germline references to assign V/J genes and CDR3. Reads with weak V/J assignments (E-value above 1e-6), missing CDR3, stop codons, out-of-frame junctions, or ambiguous translated residues were removed. A V3J clonotype was defined by an identical inferred V gene, J gene, and CDR3 amino acid sequence. Percentage overlap between repertoires was computed as shared unique clonotypes divided by the size of the smaller repertoire. Three approaches were used to assess repertoire richness: RTK rarefaction, the Chao1 estimator, and Recon v2.1 estimates of unobserved clonotypes. Generation probabilities for all TCRbeta clonotypes obtained by the gDNA method from a handful of donors were computed using OLGA. Here the immuneACCESS table is served through TCRdb, limited to in-frame sequences with V and J called. Missing clones are a known gap in these copies; in checked studies unresolved V genes cover under half, and the rest lacks a known reason. D and trimming were read from the DNA, whereas the V and J calls and clone size are those reported in that table. This sample is represented by roughly 2,300,000 clones; around 93% of them were singletons. The ten largest clones take up about 0.41% of the sample.

V ends up 0 bases short and J 3 bases short, with an unmatched junction base count of 7. Including the terminal cysteine and phenylalanine, the CDR3 comprises 16 residues. This entry keeps only the CDR3 DNA: 48 bases, framed from base 1. The germline V gene sets CDR1 to MNHNS and CDR2 to SASEGT. The donors were healthy, HIV-negative adults with no recently reported acute infections or vaccinations. Every donor was a Caucasian adult residing in Nashville, Tennessee, USA. CD4+ T cells were enriched through magnetic negative selection, after which naive cells were positively selected on CD45RA and the remaining negative fraction served as the memory subset. Blood was collected by leukapheresis, and PBMCs were isolated by Ficoll-Histopaque density gradient centrifugation and then cryopreserved in liquid nitrogen vapor phase. Purity and quantity of every magnetically sorted T cell population were checked by analytical flow cytometry. Genomic DNA was isolated from each sorted fraction and quantified by UV absorbance on a Nanodrop 2000c.

The sequenced sample was naive CD4+ T cells from PBMCs. The cell subset or site label here, explained by the study, means: CD45RA+ positively selected. This sequence originates from a man aged 18 to 35 in good health. Some clones in this sample may be carry-over from other donors' samples. This sequence uses TRBV6-1 and TRBJ2-7; 8 of the junction bases match TRBD1. The CDR3 corresponds to CASSEALGQAFYEQYF. The nucleotides read TGTGCCAGCAGTGAAGCGCTGGGACAGGCATTCTACGAGCAGTACTTC.